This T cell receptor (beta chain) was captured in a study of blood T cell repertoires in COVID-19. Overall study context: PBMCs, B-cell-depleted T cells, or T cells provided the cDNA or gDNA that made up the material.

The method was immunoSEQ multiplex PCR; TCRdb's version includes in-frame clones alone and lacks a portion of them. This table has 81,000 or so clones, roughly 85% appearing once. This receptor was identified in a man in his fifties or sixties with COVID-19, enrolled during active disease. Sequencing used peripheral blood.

The CDR3 DNA reads as TGCAGCGGTGGACAGGGGTATGGAAACACCATATATTTT. Translating it yields CSGGQGYGNTIYF. The chain has TRBV29-1 and TRBJ1-3; 9 nucleotides line up with TRBD1. Germline V gives CDR1 SQVTM, CDR2 ANQGSEA. Trimming took 7 bases from V and 3 from J; bases not matched to a gene: 4. CDR3 length: 13 amino acids.